The rows below give T cell receptor beta chains drawn from one sample of a study of CD8+CD57+ T cells in acquired aplastic anemia. TCRdb re-called the reads with MiXCR, one entry per CDR3 protein. The table shows 210,000 or so distinct CDR3 sequences, with about half occurring only once. Sequencing used sorted CD4+, CD8+, or CD8+CD57+ T cells (not recorded which) from PBMCs. These receptors were collected from a human donor with aplastic anemia. CDR3s include the opening cysteine and the closing phenylalanine or tryptophan. The D gene is left open where the match is weak. The size field is filled for only some rows; it gives once, few, many or a size class.

v_gene	abundance	d_gene	j_gene	CDR3aa	CDR3nt
TRBV5-1	-	-	TRBJ2-7	CASAPGTQTYEQYF	TGCGCCAGCGCCCCTGGGACGCAAACTTATGAGCAGTACTTC
TRBV20-1	many	TRBD2	TRBJ2-3	CSARPSSGGLDTQYF	TGCAGTGCTAGGCCATCTAGCGGGGGTCTAGATACGCAGTATTTT
TRBV7-8	many	-	TRBJ2-5	CASSPEGGGRETQYF	TGTGCCAGCAGCCCAGAGGGGGGGGGCCGTGAGACCCAGTACTTC
TRBV20-1	-	-	TRBJ2-7	CSARDGGKDEQYF	TGCAGTGCTAGAGATGGGGGAAAGGACGAGCAGTACTTC
TRBV2	many	-	TRBJ2-5	CASSGPRETQYF	TGTGCCAGCAGTGGACCCCGAGAGACCCAGTACTTC
TRBV6-5	-	TRBD1	TRBJ1-6	CASSRQGVNSPLHF	TGTGCCAGCAGTCGACAGGGGGTTAATTCACCCCTCCACTTT
TRBV5-1	-	TRBD1	TRBJ1-1	CASSSLGTAIMNTEAFF	TGCGCCAGCAGCTCTCTCGGGACAGCCATCATGAACACTGAAGCTTTCTTT
TRBV7-2	-	-	TRBJ2-7	CASGSKSSYEQYF	TGTGCCAGCGGCTCAAAGAGCTCCTACGAGCAGTACTTC
TRBV7-6	many	-	TRBJ2-2	CASSLGNSANTGELFF	TGTGCCAGCAGCTTAGGGAATAGCGCGAACACCGGGGAGCTGTTTTTT
TRBV6-5	many	-	TRBJ1-2	CASSYPGYYTF	TGTGCCAGCAGTTATCCCGGGTACTACACCTTC
TRBV14	many	-	TRBJ1-6	CASRGHPYNSPLHF	TGTGCCAGCCGGGGACATCCTTATAATTCACCCCTCCACTTT
TRBV10-3	few	TRBD2	TRBJ2-7	CAISGGSGGYEQYF	TGTGCCATCAGTGGGGGTAGCGGGGGATACGAGCAGTACTTC
TRBV20-1	many	TRBD2	TRBJ2-7	CSASLNAGDSYEQYF	TGCAGTGCTTCCCTTAACGCGGGGGACTCCTACGAGCAGTACTTC